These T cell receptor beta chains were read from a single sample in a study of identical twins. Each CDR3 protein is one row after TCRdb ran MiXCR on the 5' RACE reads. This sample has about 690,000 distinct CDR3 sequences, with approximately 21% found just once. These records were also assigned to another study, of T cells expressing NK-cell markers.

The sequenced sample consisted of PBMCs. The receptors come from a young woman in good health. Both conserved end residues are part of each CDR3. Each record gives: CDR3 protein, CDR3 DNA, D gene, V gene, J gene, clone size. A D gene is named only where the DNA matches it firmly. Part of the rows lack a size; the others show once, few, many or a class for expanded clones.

CDR3aa: CASSTRPSSYNEQFF
CDR3nt: TGCGCCAGCAGCACTAGGCCGAGCTCCTACAATGAGCAGTTCTTC
d_gene: .
v_gene: TRBV5-1
j_gene: TRBJ2-1
abundance: .

CDR3aa: CASSRSEIGTEAFF
CDR3nt: TGCGCCAGCAGCCGATCCGAGATCGGTACTGAAGCTTTCTTT
d_gene: .
v_gene: TRBV4-1
j_gene: TRBJ1-1
abundance: few

CDR3aa: CASGKQDTIYF
CDR3nt: TGTGCCAGCGGTAAACAAGACACCATATATTTT
d_gene: .
v_gene: TRBV2
j_gene: TRBJ1-3
abundance: .

CDR3aa: CATSDGPGVSGAYNEQFF
CDR3nt: TGTGCCACCAGTGACGGCCCGGGGGTTAGCGGGGCCTACAATGAGCAGTTCTTC
d_gene: TRBD2
v_gene: TRBV24-1
j_gene: TRBJ2-1
abundance: few

CDR3aa: CASSRYGQPDYTF
CDR3nt: TGTGCCAGCAGTCGATACGGACAGCCTGACTACACCTTC
d_gene: .
v_gene: TRBV6-1
j_gene: TRBJ1-2
abundance: .

CDR3aa: CASSSGGLAGRTYEQYF
CDR3nt: TGTGCCAGCAGTTCCGGGGGACTAGCGGGAAGAACCTACGAGCAGTACTTC
d_gene: TRBD2
v_gene: TRBV6-2/TRBV6-3
j_gene: TRBJ2-7
abundance: few

CDR3aa: CASSWTGGYNEQFF
CDR3nt: TGTGCCAGCAGCTGGACAGGGGGCTACAATGAGCAGTTCTTC
d_gene: TRBD1
v_gene: TRBV7-9
j_gene: TRBJ2-1
abundance: .

CDR3aa: CASSTRLGEQYF
CDR3nt: TGTGCCAGCAGTACTCGACTAGGCGAGCAGTACTTC
d_gene: .
v_gene: TRBV7-2
j_gene: TRBJ2-7
abundance: few

CDR3aa: CASSGPFRGDEQFF
CDR3nt: TGCGCCAGCAGCGGGCCCTTCAGAGGCGATGAGCAGTTCTTC
d_gene: .
v_gene: TRBV5-1
j_gene: TRBJ2-1
abundance: .

CDR3aa: CASRLAGYYEQYF
CDR3nt: TGTGCCAGCCGGCTAGCGGGATACTACGAGCAGTACTTC
d_gene: TRBD2
v_gene: TRBV6-2/TRBV6-3
j_gene: TRBJ2-7
abundance: few

CDR3aa: CASSEHDFRLAGLSYNEQFF
CDR3nt: TGTGCCAGCAGTGAACATGACTTTAGACTAGCGGGGCTTTCCTACAATGAGCAGTTCTTC
d_gene: TRBD2
v_gene: TRBV6-1
j_gene: TRBJ2-1
abundance: .

CDR3aa: CASSYSTPHEQYF
CDR3nt: TGTGCCAGCAGTTACTCAACACCCCACGAGCAGTACTTC
d_gene: .
v_gene: TRBV6-2/TRBV6-3
j_gene: TRBJ2-7
abundance: few

CDR3aa: CASSQARRGWTHDGADTQYF
CDR3nt: TGTGCCAGCAGCCAAGCCAGGAGGGGGTGGACCCACGACGGGGCAGATACGCAGTATTTT
d_gene: .
v_gene: TRBV3-1
j_gene: TRBJ2-3
abundance: many

CDR3aa: CASLPSARSYNEQFF
CDR3nt: TGTGCCAGCCTCCCTAGCGCCCGCTCCTACAATGAGCAGTTCTTC
d_gene: .
v_gene: TRBV12-3/TRBV12-4
j_gene: TRBJ2-1
abundance: .

CDR3aa: CASSDGTGRVRNSPLHF
CDR3nt: TGTGCCAGCAGTGACGGGACAGGCCGAGTGCGGAATTCACCCCTCCACTTT
d_gene: TRBD1
v_gene: TRBV6-1
j_gene: TRBJ1-6
abundance: few

CDR3aa: CASSFLSKASGYTF
CDR3nt: TGTGCCAGCAGTTTTCTGAGCAAGGCGTCTGGCTACACCTTC
d_gene: .
v_gene: TRBV12-3/TRBV12-4
j_gene: TRBJ1-2
abundance: .

CDR3aa: CSVHFSGPETYEQYF
CDR3nt: TGCAGCGTTCACTTTTCAGGTCCGGAGACCTACGAGCAGTACTTC
d_gene: .
v_gene: TRBV29-1
j_gene: TRBJ2-7
abundance: .

CDR3aa: CASSYQREETQYF
CDR3nt: TGCGCCAGCAGCTACCAGCGGGAAGAGACCCAGTACTTC
d_gene: .
v_gene: TRBV5-1
j_gene: TRBJ2-5
abundance: .

CDR3aa: CASSPIAGNIYNEQFF
CDR3nt: TGTGCCAGCAGCCCCATCGCAGGAAATATCTACAATGAGCAGTTCTTC
d_gene: .
v_gene: TRBV7-2
j_gene: TRBJ2-1
abundance: many

CDR3aa: CASSQALAGGLNEQFF
CDR3nt: TGCGCCAGCAGCCAAGCCCTAGCGGGAGGCCTCAATGAGCAGTTCTTC
d_gene: TRBD2
v_gene: TRBV4-3
j_gene: TRBJ2-1
abundance: .

CDR3aa: CASSGHRGDGYTF
CDR3nt: TGTGCCAGCAGCGGGCACAGGGGAGATGGCTACACCTTC
d_gene: TRBD1
v_gene: TRBV7-2
j_gene: TRBJ1-2
abundance: .

CDR3aa: CATTEGPTEAFF
CDR3nt: TGTGCCACCACTGAAGGGCCCACTGAAGCTTTCTTT
d_gene: .
v_gene: TRBV7-9
j_gene: TRBJ1-1
abundance: few

CDR3aa: CSARDPRRMNHEQYF
CDR3nt: TGCAGTGCTAGAGATCCCAGGAGGATGAACCACGAGCAGTACTTC
d_gene: .
v_gene: TRBV20-1
j_gene: TRBJ2-7
abundance: few

CDR3aa: CASRVGGDEAFF
CDR3nt: TGTGCCAGCCGTGTAGGGGGGGATGAAGCTTTCTTT
d_gene: .
v_gene: TRBV2
j_gene: TRBJ1-1
abundance: .

CDR3aa: CASSFVGDLGTEAFF
CDR3nt: TGTGCCAGCAGTTTTGTGGGGGATTTGGGCACTGAAGCTTTCTTT
d_gene: .
v_gene: TRBV12-3/TRBV12-4
j_gene: TRBJ1-1
abundance: .

CDR3aa: CASSDGYSRTYTDTQYF
CDR3nt: TGCGCCAGCAGTGATGGGTATAGCCGTACCTACACAGATACGCAGTATTTT
d_gene: .
v_gene: TRBV10-2
j_gene: TRBJ2-3
abundance: .

CDR3aa: CASSSSGRIYEQYF
CDR3nt: TGCGCCAGCAGCTCTAGCGGGAGGATCTACGAGCAGTACTTC
d_gene: TRBD2
v_gene: TRBV5-1
j_gene: TRBJ2-7
abundance: many

CDR3aa: CASSLSGTAFF
CDR3nt: TGTGCCAGCAGTTTATCGGGGACGGCTTTCTTT
d_gene: .
v_gene: TRBV12-3/TRBV12-4
j_gene: TRBJ1-1
abundance: .

CDR3aa: CSVEGGLGETQYF
CDR3nt: TGCAGCGTTGAAGGGGGACTCGGAGAGACCCAGTACTTC
d_gene: .
v_gene: TRBV29-1
j_gene: TRBJ2-5
abundance: few

CDR3aa: CSAYLTKGETQYF
CDR3nt: TGCAGTGCTTACCTAACGAAGGGAGAGACCCAGTACTTC
d_gene: .
v_gene: TRBV20-1
j_gene: TRBJ2-5
abundance: .

CDR3aa: CSARPADSPLHF
CDR3nt: TGCAGTGCTAGGCCAGCTGATTCACCCCTCCACTTT
d_gene: .
v_gene: TRBV20-1
j_gene: TRBJ1-6
abundance: few

CDR3aa: CASSLRVGSTGELFF
CDR3nt: TGTGCCAGCAGCCTTCGGGTGGGGAGCACCGGGGAGCTGTTTTTT
d_gene: .
v_gene: TRBV12-3/TRBV12-4
j_gene: TRBJ2-2
abundance: many

CDR3aa: CSATKVYNEQFF
CDR3nt: TGCAGTGCTACTAAGGTTTACAATGAGCAGTTCTTC
d_gene: .
v_gene: TRBV20-1
j_gene: TRBJ2-1
abundance: few

CDR3aa: CSAPDFPTSGGYEQYF
CDR3nt: TGCAGTGCTCCGGACTTCCCGACTAGCGGGGGCTACGAGCAGTACTTC
d_gene: TRBD2
v_gene: TRBV20-1
j_gene: TRBJ2-7
abundance: .

CDR3aa: CASTPGGGNTGELFF
CDR3nt: TGCGCCAGCACCCCAGGGGGAGGAAACACCGGGGAGCTGTTTTTT
d_gene: .
v_gene: TRBV4-3
j_gene: TRBJ2-2
abundance: .

CDR3aa: CASSRDGAFGEQYF
CDR3nt: TGTGCCAGCAGTAGGGACGGGGCCTTTGGTGAGCAGTACTTC
d_gene: .
v_gene: TRBV6-1
j_gene: TRBJ2-7
abundance: .

CDR3aa: CSVEGGIGYEQYF
CDR3nt: TGCAGCGTTGAAGGCGGAATTGGTTACGAGCAGTACTTC
d_gene: .
v_gene: TRBV29-1
j_gene: TRBJ2-7
abundance: .

CDR3aa: CASSYTSGRIDTQYF
CDR3nt: TGTGCCAGCAGCTATACTAGCGGGAGAATAGATACGCAGTATTTT
d_gene: TRBD2
v_gene: TRBV9
j_gene: TRBJ2-3
abundance: few

CDR3aa: CSARDPGTGVTEQYF
CDR3nt: TGCAGTGCTAGAGATCCCGGGACAGGGGTTACAGAGCAGTACTTC
d_gene: TRBD1
v_gene: TRBV20-1
j_gene: TRBJ2-7
abundance: few

CDR3aa: CATSREGRAHTDTQYF
CDR3nt: TGTGCCACCAGCAGAGAAGGCAGGGCCCACACAGATACGCAGTATTTT
d_gene: .
v_gene: TRBV15
j_gene: TRBJ2-3
abundance: few

CDR3aa: CASSFRVLAPVDTQYF
CDR3nt: TGTGCCAGCAGCTTCCGAGTTTTGGCGCCGGTAGATACGCAGTATTTT
d_gene: .
v_gene: TRBV7-6
j_gene: TRBJ2-3
abundance: .

CDR3aa: CASSLSVAGGPVEQFF
CDR3nt: TGCGCCAGCAGCTTGAGCGTAGCGGGGGGGCCCGTTGAGCAGTTCTTC
d_gene: TRBD2
v_gene: TRBV5-1
j_gene: TRBJ2-1
abundance: many

CDR3aa: CASGRRLIGTEAFF
CDR3nt: TGTGCCAGCGGAAGAAGGCTAATCGGCACTGAAGCTTTCTTT
d_gene: .
v_gene: TRBV2
j_gene: TRBJ1-1
abundance: few

CDR3aa: CASSLEGVSYNEQFF
CDR3nt: TGCGCCAGCAGCTTGGAGGGAGTATCCTACAATGAGCAGTTCTTC
d_gene: .
v_gene: TRBV5-1
j_gene: TRBJ2-1
abundance: many

CDR3aa: CASSLTSVRSTFSYEQYF
CDR3nt: TGTGCCAGCAGCTTAACTAGCGTGCGTTCTACATTCTCCTACGAGCAGTACTTC
d_gene: TRBD2
v_gene: TRBV11-2
j_gene: TRBJ2-7
abundance: few

CDR3aa: CSAPDSSNQPQHF
CDR3nt: TGCAGTGCTCCGGACAGTAGCAATCAGCCCCAGCATTTT
d_gene: .
v_gene: TRBV20-1
j_gene: TRBJ1-5
abundance: many

CDR3aa: CASSGGRVNEQFF
CDR3nt: TGCGCCAGCAGTGGAGGTCGAGTGAATGAGCAGTTCTTC
d_gene: .
v_gene: TRBV10-2
j_gene: TRBJ2-1
abundance: few

CDR3aa: CASSQGYVLNEQFF
CDR3nt: TGTGCCAGCAGCCAAGGGTACGTTTTGAATGAGCAGTTCTTC
d_gene: .
v_gene: TRBV14
j_gene: TRBJ2-1
abundance: .

CDR3aa: CASSLTRGTEAFF
CDR3nt: TGTGCCAGCAGCTTAACCCGGGGCACTGAAGCTTTCTTT
d_gene: .
v_gene: TRBV7-6
j_gene: TRBJ1-1
abundance: many

CDR3aa: CASKDSMNTEAFF
CDR3nt: TGTGCCAGCAAGGACAGCATGAACACTGAAGCTTTCTTT
d_gene: .
v_gene: TRBV25-1
j_gene: TRBJ1-1
abundance: .

CDR3aa: CATSTEMNTEAFF
CDR3nt: TGCGCCACCTCGACAGAGATGAACACTGAAGCTTTCTTT
d_gene: .
v_gene: TRBV5-1
j_gene: TRBJ1-1
abundance: few

CDR3aa: CASSYADRVRTEAFF
CDR3nt: TGTGCCAGCAGTTACGCGGACAGGGTGAGGACTGAAGCTTTCTTT
d_gene: TRBD1
v_gene: TRBV6-5
j_gene: TRBJ1-1
abundance: .

CDR3aa: CSAWTGGPEYF
CDR3nt: TGCAGTGCTTGGACAGGGGGCCCGGAGTACTTC
d_gene: TRBD1
v_gene: TRBV20-1
j_gene: TRBJ2-7
abundance: .

CDR3aa: CSAKGDRGNTEAFF
CDR3nt: TGCAGTGCTAAGGGGGACAGGGGGAACACTGAAGCTTTCTTT
d_gene: TRBD1
v_gene: TRBV20-1
j_gene: TRBJ1-1
abundance: few

CDR3aa: CSVEGRGRQYNTGELFF
CDR3nt: TGCAGCGTTGAAGGAAGGGGTCGGCAGTATAACACCGGGGAGCTGTTTTTT
d_gene: .
v_gene: TRBV29-1
j_gene: TRBJ2-2
abundance: .

CDR3aa: CSVALATNEKLFF
CDR3nt: TGCAGCGTTGCCTTAGCGACTAATGAAAAACTGTTTTTT
d_gene: .
v_gene: TRBV29-1
j_gene: TRBJ1-4
abundance: few

CDR3aa: CASSFFSAAGGYEQYF
CDR3nt: TGTGCCAGCAGCTTTTTCAGCGCGGCCGGGGGCTACGAGCAGTACTTC
d_gene: .
v_gene: TRBV5-5
j_gene: TRBJ2-7
abundance: .

CDR3aa: CASSMAGTPGDTEAFF
CDR3nt: TGCGCCAGCAGCATGGCCGGGACACCAGGAGACACTGAAGCTTTCTTT
d_gene: .
v_gene: TRBV5-1
j_gene: TRBJ1-1
abundance: few

CDR3aa: CSARSFSSHTFTDTQYF
CDR3nt: TGCAGTGCTAGAAGTTTCTCTAGCCATACATTCACAGATACGCAGTATTTT
d_gene: .
v_gene: TRBV20-1
j_gene: TRBJ2-3
abundance: .